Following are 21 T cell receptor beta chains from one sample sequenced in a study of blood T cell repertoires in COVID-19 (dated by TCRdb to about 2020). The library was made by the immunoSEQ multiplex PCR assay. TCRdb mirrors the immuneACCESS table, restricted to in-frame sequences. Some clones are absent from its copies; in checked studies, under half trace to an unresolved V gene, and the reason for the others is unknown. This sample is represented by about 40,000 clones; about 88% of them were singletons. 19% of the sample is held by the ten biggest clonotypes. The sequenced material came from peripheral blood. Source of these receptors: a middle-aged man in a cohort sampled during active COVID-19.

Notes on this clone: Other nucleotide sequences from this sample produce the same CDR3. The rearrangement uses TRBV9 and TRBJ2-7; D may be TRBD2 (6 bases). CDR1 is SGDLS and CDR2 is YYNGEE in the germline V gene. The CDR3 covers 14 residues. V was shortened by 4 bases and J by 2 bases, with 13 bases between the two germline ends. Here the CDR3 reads CASSPGTGAYEQYF. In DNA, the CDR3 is TGTGCCAGCAGCCCCGGGACGGGGGCCTACGAGCAGTACTTC.

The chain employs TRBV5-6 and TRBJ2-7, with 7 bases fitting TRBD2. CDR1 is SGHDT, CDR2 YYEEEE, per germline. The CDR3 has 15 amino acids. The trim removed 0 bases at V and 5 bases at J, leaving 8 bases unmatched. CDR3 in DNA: TGTGCCAGCAGCTTGGTTGGGGGGGATGGCGACGAGCAGTACGTC. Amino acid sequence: CASSLVGGDGDEQYV.

Here the CDR3 reads CASSERRLAGVGSYNEQFF. CDR3 coding DNA: TGTGCCAGCAGTGAAAGGCGGCTAGCGGGAGTAGGTTCCTACAATGAGCAGTTCTTC. This chain connects TRBV6-1 to TRBJ2-1; 10 nucleotides match TRBD2. The CDR3 has 19 residues. With 2 bases clipped from V and 1 base from J, the junction kept 11 bases outside the gene matches. Germline-derived CDR1 and CDR2 are MNHNS and SASEGT.

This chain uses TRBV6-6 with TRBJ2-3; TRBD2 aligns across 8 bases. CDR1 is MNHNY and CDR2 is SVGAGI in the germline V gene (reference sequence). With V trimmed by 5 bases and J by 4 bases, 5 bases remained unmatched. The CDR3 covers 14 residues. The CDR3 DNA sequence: TGTGCCAGCAGTAGAGCGGGAGAGGCAGATACGCAGTATTTT. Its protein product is CASSRAGEADTQYF.

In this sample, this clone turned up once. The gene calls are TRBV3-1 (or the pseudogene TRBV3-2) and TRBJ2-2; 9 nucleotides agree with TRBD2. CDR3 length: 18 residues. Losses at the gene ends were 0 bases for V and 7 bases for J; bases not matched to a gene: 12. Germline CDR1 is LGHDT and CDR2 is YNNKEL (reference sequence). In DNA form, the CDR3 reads TGTGCCAGCAGCCAAGATCGGGGACTAGCTATATGGATCGGGGAGCTGTTTTTT. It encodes CASSQDRGLAIWIGELFF.

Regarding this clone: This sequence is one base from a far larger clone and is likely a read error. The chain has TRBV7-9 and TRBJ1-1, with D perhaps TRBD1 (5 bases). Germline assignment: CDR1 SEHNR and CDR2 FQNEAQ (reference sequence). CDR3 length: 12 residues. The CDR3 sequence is CASRLGGVEAFF. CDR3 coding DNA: TGTGCCAGCCGCTTGGGGGGGGTTGAAGCTTTCTTT.

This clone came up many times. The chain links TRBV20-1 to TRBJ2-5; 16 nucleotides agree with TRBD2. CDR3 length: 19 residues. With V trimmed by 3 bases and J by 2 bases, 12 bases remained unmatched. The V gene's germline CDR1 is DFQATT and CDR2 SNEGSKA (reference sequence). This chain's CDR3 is CSASISGLAGGGPQETQYF. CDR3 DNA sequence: TGCAGTGCTAGTATCTCGGGACTAGCGGGAGGGGGGCCACAAGAGACCCAGTACTTC.

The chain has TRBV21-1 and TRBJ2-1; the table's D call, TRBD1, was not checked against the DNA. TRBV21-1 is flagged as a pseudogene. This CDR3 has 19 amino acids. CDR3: CASSKRAGNGVNNYNEQFF. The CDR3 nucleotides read TGTGCCAGCAGCAAACGGGCAGGGAATGGCGTGAACAACTACAATGAGCAGTTCTTC.

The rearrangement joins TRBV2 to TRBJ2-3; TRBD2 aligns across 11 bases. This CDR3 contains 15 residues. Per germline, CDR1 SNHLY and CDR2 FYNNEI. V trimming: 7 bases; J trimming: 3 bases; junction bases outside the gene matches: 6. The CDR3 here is CASTETSGGTDTQYF. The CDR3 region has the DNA TGTGCCAGCACCGAAACTAGCGGGGGTACAGATACGCAGTATTTT.

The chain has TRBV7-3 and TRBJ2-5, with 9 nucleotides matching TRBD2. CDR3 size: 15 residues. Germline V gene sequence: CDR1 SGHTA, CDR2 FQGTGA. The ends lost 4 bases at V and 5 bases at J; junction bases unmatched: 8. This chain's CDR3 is CASSSAGGRGETQYF. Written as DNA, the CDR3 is TGTGCCAGCAGCTCAGCGGGAGGCCGAGGGGAGACCCAGTACTTC.

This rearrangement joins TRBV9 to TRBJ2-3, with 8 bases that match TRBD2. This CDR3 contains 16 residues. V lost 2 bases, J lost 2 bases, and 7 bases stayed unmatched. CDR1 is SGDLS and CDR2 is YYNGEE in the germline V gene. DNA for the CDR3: TGTGCCAGCAGCGTTCGGAGCGGGGGTCTCACAGATACGCAGTATTTT. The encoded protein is CASSVRSGGLTDTQYF.

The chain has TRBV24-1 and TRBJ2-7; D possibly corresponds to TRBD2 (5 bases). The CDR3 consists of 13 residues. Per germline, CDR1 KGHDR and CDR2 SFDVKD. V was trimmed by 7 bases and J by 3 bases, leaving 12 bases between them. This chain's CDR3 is CATSSGRIYEQYV. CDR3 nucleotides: TGTGCCACCAGCTCGGGAAGGATCTACGAGCAGTACGTC.

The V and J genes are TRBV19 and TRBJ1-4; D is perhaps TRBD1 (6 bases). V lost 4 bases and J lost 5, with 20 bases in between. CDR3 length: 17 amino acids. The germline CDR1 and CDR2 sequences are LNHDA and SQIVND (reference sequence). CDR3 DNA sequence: TGTGCCAGTAGTACGTTGAGACCGGGACAAAGAAATGAAAAACTGTTTTTT. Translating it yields CASSTLRPGQRNEKLFF.

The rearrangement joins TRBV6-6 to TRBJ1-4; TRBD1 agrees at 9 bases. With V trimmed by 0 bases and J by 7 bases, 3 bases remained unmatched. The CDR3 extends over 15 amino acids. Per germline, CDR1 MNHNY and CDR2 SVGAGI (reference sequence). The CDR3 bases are TGTGCCAGCAGTTACTCGAAGGACAGGGGTGAAAAACTGTTTTTT. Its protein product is CASSYSKDRGEKLFF.

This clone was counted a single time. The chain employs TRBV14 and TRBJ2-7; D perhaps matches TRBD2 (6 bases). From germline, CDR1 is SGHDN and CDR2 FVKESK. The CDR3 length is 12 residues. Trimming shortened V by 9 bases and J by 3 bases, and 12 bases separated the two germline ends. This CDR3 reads CASSRGGYEQYF. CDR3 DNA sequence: TGTGCCAGTTCGCGGGGCGGCTACGAGCAGTACTTC.

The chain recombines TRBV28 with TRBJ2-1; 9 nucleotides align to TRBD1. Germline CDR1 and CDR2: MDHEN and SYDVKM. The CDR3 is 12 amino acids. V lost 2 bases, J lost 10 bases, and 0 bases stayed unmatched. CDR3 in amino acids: CASSLDRGEQFF. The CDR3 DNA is TGTGCCAGCAGTTTAGACAGGGGGGAGCAGTTCTTC.

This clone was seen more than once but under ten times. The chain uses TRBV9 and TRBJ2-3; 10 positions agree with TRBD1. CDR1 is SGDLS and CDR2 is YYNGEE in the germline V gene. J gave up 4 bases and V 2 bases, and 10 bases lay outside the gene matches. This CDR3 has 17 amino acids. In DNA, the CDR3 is TGTGCCAGCAGCGTCTCCCTTCGACAGGGGGCTGCAGATACGCAGTATTTT. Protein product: CASSVSLRQGAADTQYF.

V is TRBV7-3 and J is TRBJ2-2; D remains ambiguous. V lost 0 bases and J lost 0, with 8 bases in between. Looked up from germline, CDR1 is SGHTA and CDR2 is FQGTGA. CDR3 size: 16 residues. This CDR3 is CASSLTRTSNTGELFF. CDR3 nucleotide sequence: TGTGCCAGCAGCTTAACTCGAACATCGAACACCGGGGAGCTGTTTTTT.

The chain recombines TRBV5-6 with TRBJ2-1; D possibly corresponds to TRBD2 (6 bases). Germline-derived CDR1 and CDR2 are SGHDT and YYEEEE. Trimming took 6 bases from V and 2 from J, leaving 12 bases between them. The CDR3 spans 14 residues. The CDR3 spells CASIAGTAYNEQFF. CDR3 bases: TGTGCCAGCATCGCGGGGACGGCCTACAATGAGCAGTTCTTC.

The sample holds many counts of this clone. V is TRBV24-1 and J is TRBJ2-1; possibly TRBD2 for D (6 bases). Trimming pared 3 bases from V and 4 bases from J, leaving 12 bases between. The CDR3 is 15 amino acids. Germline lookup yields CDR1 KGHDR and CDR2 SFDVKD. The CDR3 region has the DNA TGTGCCACCAGTGATCCGGGACTCCATTACAATGAGCAGTTCTTC. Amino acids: CATSDPGLHYNEQFF.

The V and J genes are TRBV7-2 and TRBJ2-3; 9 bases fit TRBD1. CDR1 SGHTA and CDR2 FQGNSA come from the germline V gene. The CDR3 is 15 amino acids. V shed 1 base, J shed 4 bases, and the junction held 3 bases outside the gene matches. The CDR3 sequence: CASSLGDRDADTQYF. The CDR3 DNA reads TGTGCCAGCAGCTTAGGGGACAGGGATGCAGATACGCAGTATTTT.